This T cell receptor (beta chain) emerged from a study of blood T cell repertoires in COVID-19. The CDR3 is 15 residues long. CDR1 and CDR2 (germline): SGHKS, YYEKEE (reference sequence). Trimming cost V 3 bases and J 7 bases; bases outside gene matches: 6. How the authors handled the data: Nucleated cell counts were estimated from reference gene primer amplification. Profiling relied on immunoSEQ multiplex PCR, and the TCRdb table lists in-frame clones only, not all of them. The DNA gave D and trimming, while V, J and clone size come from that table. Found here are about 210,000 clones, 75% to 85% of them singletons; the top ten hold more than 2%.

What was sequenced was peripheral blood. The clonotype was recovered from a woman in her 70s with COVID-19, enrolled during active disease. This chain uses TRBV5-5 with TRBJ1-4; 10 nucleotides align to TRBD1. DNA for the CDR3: TGTGCCAGCAGCTCCCCGGGACAGGGGCGTGAAAAACTGTTTTTT. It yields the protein CASSSPGQGREKLFF.